Given below is one T cell receptor beta chain in context. As yet, its antigen is unknown. This specimen belongs to a study of cytomegalovirus exposure and HLA in healthy donors. On the study more broadly: Among the roughly 400 genotyped donors, 65% to 90% were placed in the Caucasian-associated ancestry cluster.

Study results and limitations: When analyzed later, the rates of TCR association showed variation by HLA locus, with DRB1 the most and HLA-C the fewest. Rarity held for most TCR sequences, but there were some public TCRs that occurred in many donors.

V lost 5 bases and J lost 0, with 5 bases in between. This CDR3 region has 13 residues. CDR1 and CDR2 (germline): MNHEY, SMNVEV (reference sequence). The PCR had 60 Vbeta and 13 Jbeta primers. Sequenced by immunoSEQ multiplex PCR; TCRdb stores in-frame clones only, minus some. This sample has approximately 140,000 clones, with about 85% found just once. Sequencing was carried out using PBMCs. The chain links TRBV27 to TRBJ1-5; no firm D call. This receptor was taken from a boy younger than 18 in good health and CMV-seronegative. CDR3 nucleotides: TGTGCCAGCAGTGCTAATAGCAATCAGCCCCAGCATTTT. This gives the protein CASSANSNQPQHF.